This entry lists 30 T cell receptor beta chains sequenced from one sample in a study of T cells in Graves' hyperthyroidism and ophthalmopathy. Researchers took RNA transcripts and amplified the TCR beta CDR3 regions from them. First-round RT-PCR with HTBI primers amplified the TCR CDR3 region. Each CDR3 protein gets one entry after TCRdb re-called the multiplex PCR reads with MiXCR. The sample carries more than 95,000 distinct CDR3 sequences, roughly 47% recorded once. Sample: blood. These receptors were collected from a man aged 40-49 years with Graves' hyperthyroidism.

This clonotype was seen ten or more times. The V call is TRBV6-6, the J call TRBJ1-2; the D gene is possibly TRBD1 (5 bases). Per the germline V gene, CDR1 is MNHNY and CDR2 is SVGAGI (reference sequence). V lost 5 bases to trimming and J lost 5 bases, with 12 bases between them. The CDR3 contains 13 residues. CDR3 nucleotides: TGTGCCAGCAGTCCAGGGTTCTCTTATGGCTACACCTTC. Its protein product is CASSPGFSYGYTF.

Notes on this clonotype: One end of the junction varies from germline; a read error may be responsible. The rearrangement joins TRBV6-4 to TRBJ1-3; possible D gene TRBD1, 5 bases. The length of the CDR3 is 8 residues. Looked up from germline, CDR1 is MRHNA and CDR2 is SNTAGT. The CDR3 region has the DNA TGTGCCACCCGGGGGAGATTATTT. This encodes CATRGRLF.

This clonotype was seen repeatedly, ten times or more. The rearrangement joins TRBV19 to TRBJ2-4; D remains unclear. Trimming stripped 9 bases from V and 0 bases from J, with 6 bases between. The CDR3 covers 12 residues. The germline V gene has CDR1 LNHDA and CDR2 SQIVND (reference sequence). CDR3 region: CARSTAKNIQYF. CDR3 DNA sequence: TGTGCCAGGTCAACAGCCAAAAACATTCAGTACTTC.

This clonotype was seen at least ten times. The chain has TRBV5-1 and TRBJ1-5, with D unresolved. Germline CDR1 and CDR2: SGHRS and YFSETQ. Trimming removed 2 bases at V and 5 bases at J, with 8 bases between. This CDR3 comprises 13 residues. The chain's CDR3 is CASSLTPDQPQHF. As DNA, the CDR3 is TGCGCCAGCAGCTTAACGCCGGATCAGCCCCAGCATTTT.

This clonotype was seen repeatedly, ten times or more. V and J are TRBV27 and TRBJ2-7; possibly TRBD2 for D (6 bases). Germline lookup yields CDR1 MNHEY and CDR2 SMNVEV (reference sequence). Trimming left V 4 bases short and J 5 bases short, with 12 bases between. There are 13 residues in the CDR3. The CDR3 sequence is CASSWDFTHEQYF. CDR3 in DNA: TGTGCCAGCAGTTGGGACTTTACCCACGAGCAGTACTTC.

Comments on this clonotype: As the CDR3 is not closed by the conserved phenylalanine or tryptophan, this likely results from a read error. It is unclear where the CDR3 begins or ends on the DNA, so no DNA is shown, and the CDR3 is as TCRdb lists it. This rearrangement joins TRBV5-1 to TRBJ2-7; the D call TRBD2 from the table was never checked on the DNA. Per the germline V gene, CDR1 is SGHRS and CDR2 is YFSETQ. The CDR3 comprises 11 residues, both ends counted. The CDR3 region is CASTVGTSANT.

This clonotype was counted ten times or more. This may arise from a read error, as a much more abundant clone is one base away. V usage is TRBV20-1 and J usage is TRBJ2-1, with TRBD1 as a possible D gene (6 bases). Germline assignment: CDR1 DFQATT and CDR2 SNEGSKA (reference sequence). There are 15 residues in the CDR3. In nucleotides, the CDR3 is TGCAGTGCTAGGGACAGCTCCCTATCCTACAATGGGCAGTTCTTC. Encoded protein: CSARDSSLSYNGQFF.

The chain couples TRBV7-9 to TRBJ2-5; 8 nucleotides agree with TRBD1. This CDR3 is 15 amino acids long. Trimming cost V 5 bases and J 7 bases; bases outside gene matches: 12. Germline V lookup: CDR1 SEHNR, CDR2 FQNEAQ (reference sequence). The CDR3 bases are TGTGCCAGCAGCCAGACAGGGGCGTCCGGGGGGACCCAGTACTTC. It specifies CASSQTGASGGTQYF.

This clonotype was recorded many times. J is TRBJ1-5 and V is TRBV6-4; tentatively, D is TRBD1 (5 bases). Germline V gene data show CDR1 as MRHNA and CDR2 as SNTAGT. The CDR3 length is 16 residues. V was shortened by 0 bases and J by 2 bases, with 11 bases between the two germline ends. The CDR3 reads CASSDSAGRGNQPQHF. The DNA of the CDR3 is TGTGCCAGCAGTGACTCAGCAGGGAGGGGCAATCAGCCCCAGCATTTT.

This clonotype was recorded a few times. Just one base apart from a much larger clone, this may be a read error. The V gene is TRBV9, the J gene TRBJ1-1; D unclear. The CDR3 is made up of 13 amino acids. The ends were cut back, 2 bases at V and 4 bases at J, with 9 bases in the middle. Per germline, CDR1 SGDLS and CDR2 YYNGEE. CDR3 nucleotide sequence: TGTGCCAGCAGCGTGACGGGGAGCACTGAAGCTTTCTTT. It yields the protein CASSVTGSTEAFF.

In this sample, this clonotype turned up a few times. The rearrangement links TRBV7-3 to TRBJ1-1; 11 bases are a match to TRBD1. After removal of 2 bases from V and 10 bases from J, the junction contained 3 bases not matched to a gene. Germline V gene sequence: CDR1 SGHTA, CDR2 FQGTGA. This CDR3 contains 13 residues. The CDR3 nucleotides read TGTGCCAGCAGCTTAGGGACAGGGGGTTTAGCTTTCTTT. Translated: CASSLGTGGLAFF.

At least ten counts were recorded for this clonotype. The chain carries TRBV20-1 and TRBJ1-1; maybe TRBD1 (5 bases). Looked up from germline, CDR1 is DFQATT and CDR2 is SNEGSKA (reference sequence). V shed 5 bases and J shed 1 base, with 29 bases lying between them. The CDR3 length is 19 residues. The CDR3 is CSAVLQLGSARVPNTEAFF. The CDR3 nucleotides are TGCAGTGCTGTGCTTCAGTTGGGTTCGGCCAGGGTCCCGAACACTGAAGCTTTCTTT.

Many counts were recorded for this clonotype. This chain links TRBV7-8 with TRBJ2-5; 8 bases line up with TRBD2. The CDR3 contains 16 residues. The V gene end was trimmed by 2 bases and the J gene end by 1 base; junction bases not matched to a gene: 6. Germline-derived CDR1 and CDR2 are SGHVS and FQNEAQ. This CDR3 is CASSLSGGGPQETQYF. In DNA form, the CDR3 reads TGTGCCAGCAGCTTAAGCGGCGGGGGGCCCCAAGAGACCCAGTACTTC.

The chain links TRBV3-1 to TRBJ2-1; maybe TRBD2 (7 bases). The germline CDR1 and CDR2 sequences are LGHDT and YNNKEL (reference sequence). This CDR3 is built from 15 residues. V was trimmed by 1 base and J by 6 bases, leaving 13 bases between them. The CDR3, as DNA: TGTGCCAGCAGCCAAGGGGGGGGGCGGGCCAATGAGCAGTTCTTC. It specifies CASSQGGGRANEQFF.

This clonotype was found many times. The rearrangement links TRBV6-2 or TRBV6-3 to TRBJ2-1; D ambiguous. V lost 2 bases to trimming and J lost 8 bases, with 10 bases between them. Germline V gene sequence: CDR1 MNHEY, CDR2 SVGEGT. The CDR3 covers 13 residues. CDR3 in DNA: TGTGCCAGCAGTTACGCAGGCCACCATGAGCAGTTCTTC. Translating gives CASSYAGHHEQFF.

This clonotype was recorded at least ten times. CDR3 residues: CSVENPEGPQEQYF. The CDR3 nucleotides read TGCAGCGTTGAAAACCCGGAGGGCCCGCAGGAGCAGTACTTC. This chain connects TRBV29-1 to TRBJ2-7, with a weak D call TRBD2 (6 bases). The ends were cut back, 2 bases at V and 7 bases at J, with 18 bases in the middle. The CDR3 runs 14 residues. Germline lookup yields CDR1 SQVTM and CDR2 ANQGSEA.

This clonotype was seen many times. The rearrangement uses TRBV11-2 and TRBJ2-1, with D possibly matching TRBD2 (6 bases). The CDR3 covers 12 residues. CDR1 SGHAT and CDR2 FQNNGV come from the germline V gene. V was clipped by 1 base and J by 9 bases, with 7 bases between them. CDR3 sequence: CASSLGRGEQFF. For the CDR3, the DNA is TGTGCCAGCAGCTTAGGGAGGGGTGAGCAGTTCTTC.

About this clonotype: Mismatch with germline at one junction end may stem from a read error. The rearrangement joins TRBV20-1 to TRBJ2-7; D is possibly TRBD2 (6 bases). From germline, CDR1 is DFQATT and CDR2 SNEGSKA (reference sequence). This CDR3 is built from 16 residues. CDR3: CSAGPLARHTFYEQHF. As DNA, the CDR3 is TGCAGTGCTGGACCTCTAGCGAGACACACGTTCTACGAGCAGCACTTC.

This clonotype has a single count. Without the conserved terminal phenylalanine or tryptophan, this CDR3 likely stems from a read error. No DNA is shown, since the ends of the CDR3 on it are uncertain; the CDR3 is the one TCRdb lists. The rearrangement uses TRBV20-1 and TRBJ2-1; the table names TRBD1, a call not compared with the DNA. The CDR3 length equals 15 residues, ends included. Germline values: CDR1 DFQATT, CDR2 SNEGSKA (reference sequence). CDR3 in amino acids: CSARRERGAVNEQLL.

The rearrangement joins TRBV20-1 to TRBJ2-2, with D possibly TRBD1 on 5 matching bases. The CDR3 length is 13 residues. Germline values: CDR1 DFQATT, CDR2 SNEGSKA (reference sequence). V lost 0 bases and J 8 bases, leaving 10 bases between the germline ends. CDR3 nucleotide sequence: TGCAGTGCTAGAGATCAGGGAACAGGGGAGCTGTTTTTT. As protein: CSARDQGTGELFF.

A note on this clonotype: One end of the junction does not line up with germline, which may come from a read error. The V call is TRBV7-9, the J call TRBJ1-6; a possible D gene is TRBD1 (5 bases). Germline V gene sequence: CDR1 SEHNR, CDR2 FQNEAQ (reference sequence). The CDR3 length is 14 residues. The CDR3 is CASSFGQGGSPLHF. For the CDR3, the DNA is TGTGCTAGCAGCTTCGGGCAGGGTGGTTCACCCCTCCACTTT.

This clonotype was picked up many times. This rearrangement joins TRBV6-6 to TRBJ1-6; perhaps TRBD1 as D (5 bases). With 6 bases removed from V and 7 bases from J, the gap between germline ends came to 10 bases. The CDR3 has 13 residues. CDR1 and CDR2 (germline): MNHNY, SVGAGI (reference sequence). The CDR3 region is CASRGVQNSPLHF. In DNA form, the CDR3 reads TGTGCCAGCAGAGGGGTTCAAAATTCACCCCTCCACTTT.

This clonotype has at least ten counts. The V call is TRBV11-2, the J call TRBJ2-7; 9 bases map to TRBD2. This CDR3 spans 13 amino acids. With V trimmed by 4 bases and J by 6 bases, 4 bases remained unmatched. CDR1 and CDR2 from the germline V gene are SGHAT and FQNNGV. This CDR3 reads CASSWAREGEQYF. DNA for the CDR3: TGTGCCAGCAGCTGGGCGCGGGAGGGCGAGCAGTACTTC. Variable domain in full (rest from reference TRBV11-2 and TRBJ2-7): EAGVAQSPRYKIIEKRQSVAFWCNPISGHATLYWYQQILGQGPKLLIQFQNNGVVDDSQLPKDRFSAERLKGVDSTLKIQPAKLEDSAVYLCASSWAREGEQYFGPGTRLTVT.

This clonotype has ten or more counts. V and J are TRBV29-1 and TRBJ2-1, with TRBD2 identical over 10 bases. This CDR3 region has 20 residues. The germline CDR1 and CDR2 sequences are SQVTM and ANQGSEA. J gave up 0 bases and V 3 bases, and 17 bases lay outside the gene matches. The CDR3 here is CSVEGPATSGEASSYNEQFF. CDR3 nucleotide sequence: TGCAGCGTTGAGGGTCCTGCCACTAGCGGGGAGGCGAGCTCCTACAATGAGCAGTTCTTC.

This clonotype was seen ten or more times. The V call is TRBV7-9, the J call TRBJ1-4; no firm D call. Germline-derived CDR1 and CDR2 are SEHNR and FQNEAQ (reference sequence). The CDR3 covers 12 residues. Trimming shortened V by 3 bases and J by 15 bases, and 14 bases separated the two germline ends. In DNA, the CDR3 is TGTGCCAGCAGCTTCCCGTTAGAAGTTTTGTTTTTT. This translates into CASSFPLEVLFF.

The chain links TRBV7-9 to TRBJ2-7; 7 nucleotides agree with TRBD1. This CDR3 contains 12 residues. Germline V lookup: CDR1 SEHNR, CDR2 FQNEAQ (reference sequence). Germline trimming cut 5 bases from V and 6 bases from J; bases unmatched to any gene: 4. In DNA, the CDR3 is TGTGCCAGCAGCCGAGCAGGGGGCGAGCAGTACTTC. Encoded protein: CASSRAGGEQYF.

This clonotype was seen many times. This rearrangement joins TRBV7-9 to TRBJ2-2; D not resolved. Between the trimmed V and J ends, which lost 2 bases and 6 bases, there was a span of 10 bases. This CDR3 is 14 amino acids long. In germline, CDR1 is SEHNR, CDR2 FQNEAQ (reference sequence). CDR3 nucleotides: TGTGCCAGCAGCTTATTGCTCTCGGCCGGGGAGCTGTTTTTT. Amino acid sequence: CASSLLLSAGELFF.

The table lists this clonotype with a few counts. A clone one base away is much larger, so this may be a read error. The CDR3 ends on some other residue instead of the conserved phenylalanine or tryptophan, so this is likely a read error. This chain links TRBV6-5 with TRBJ2-1; 12 bases align to TRBD2. The CDR3 has 15 amino acids. The J segment lost 4 bases and the V segment lost 5 bases, leaving 3 bases of the junction unmatched. Germline CDR1 reads MNHEY; CDR2 reads SVGAGI. The CDR3 region has the DNA TGTGCCAGCAGTCCAACTAGCGGGAGGTACAATGAGCAGTTCCTC. Translation gives CASSPTSGRYNEQFL.

This clonotype appeared many times. V and J are TRBV15 and TRBJ2-1; the D call may be TRBD1 or TRBD2 (5 bases each). Deletions cut 5 bases from V and 10 bases from J, with 21 bases between. Germline V gene lookup returns CDR1 LNHNV and CDR2 YYDKDF (reference sequence). This CDR3 spans 15 amino acids. The CDR3: CATSDGQPGRLEQFF. In DNA, the CDR3 is TGTGCCACCAGCGACGGCCAACCGGGACGCCTGGAGCAGTTCTTC. The whole variable domain, remainder taken from reference TRBV15 and TRBJ2-1, is DAMVIQNPRYQVTQFGKPVTLSCSQTLNHNVMYWYQQKSSQAPKLLFHYYDKDFNNEADTPDNFQSRRPNTSFCFLDIRSPGLGDTAMYLCATSDGQPGRLEQFFGPGTRLTVL.

V is TRBV6-5 and J is TRBJ1-6; D gene ambiguous. CDR3 length equals 13 residues. V was shortened by 1 base and J by 9 bases, with 7 bases between the two germline ends. The V gene's germline CDR1 is MNHEY and CDR2 SVGAGI. CDR3 loop: CASSYYRGSPLHF. The CDR3 DNA sequence: TGTGCCAGCAGTTACTACCGGGGTTCACCCCTCCACTTT.